Presented here are 3 T cell receptor beta chains from one specimen sequenced in a study of vaccination effects on CD4 cells after COVID-19. At the end of over 8 days of culture, CD4+ T cells were isolated. This individual tested PCR-positive for SARS-CoV-2 infection between March and December 2020. As their vaccination, participants received two doses of either BNT162b2 or mRNA-1273. Antigens for these TCRs are unknown. Clones were read by immunoSEQ multiplex PCR, and TCRdb kept only the in-frame ones, dropping some. The sample includes 35,000 to 45,000 clones, 76% seen only once; the top ten take 3% to 4.5%. Sequencing used CD4+ T cells from PBMCs cultured without peptide, obtained after COVID-19 vaccination. These receptors originate from a human donor who had a prior SARS-CoV-2 infection.

This clone is a singleton in its sample. The V and J genes are TRBV7-2 and TRBJ2-5; 8 nucleotides agree with TRBD1. V lost 4 bases, J lost 5 bases, and 9 bases stayed unmatched. CDR3 length: 15 residues. CDR1 SGHTA and CDR2 FQGNSA come from the germline V gene. The DNA for the CDR3 is TGTGCCAGCAGCTCGCAGACAGGGGAGTTTGAGACCCAGTACTTC. This gives the protein CASSSQTGEFETQYF.

V gene TRBV7-2 combines with J gene TRBJ2-1, with 7 bases lining up with TRBD2. The V segment lost 5 bases and the J segment 7 bases; nucleotides outside the gene matches: 8. This CDR3 region has 14 residues. The V gene's germline CDR1 is SGHTA and CDR2 FQGNSA. CDR3 DNA: TGTGCCAGCAGCCCGTGGAACGGGGGGAATGAGCAGTTCTTC. Protein: CASSPWNGGNEQFF.

V usage is TRBV6-1 and J usage is TRBJ1-1; unclear D gene. The ends were cut back, 6 bases at V and 2 bases at J, with 16 bases in the middle. The CDR3 runs 15 residues. Germline-derived CDR1 and CDR2 are MNHNS and SASEGT. The CDR3 DNA follows: TGTGCCAGCAGCTTACCCCTTGATCAAAACACTGAAGCTTTCTTT. Translated: CASSLPLDQNTEAFF.